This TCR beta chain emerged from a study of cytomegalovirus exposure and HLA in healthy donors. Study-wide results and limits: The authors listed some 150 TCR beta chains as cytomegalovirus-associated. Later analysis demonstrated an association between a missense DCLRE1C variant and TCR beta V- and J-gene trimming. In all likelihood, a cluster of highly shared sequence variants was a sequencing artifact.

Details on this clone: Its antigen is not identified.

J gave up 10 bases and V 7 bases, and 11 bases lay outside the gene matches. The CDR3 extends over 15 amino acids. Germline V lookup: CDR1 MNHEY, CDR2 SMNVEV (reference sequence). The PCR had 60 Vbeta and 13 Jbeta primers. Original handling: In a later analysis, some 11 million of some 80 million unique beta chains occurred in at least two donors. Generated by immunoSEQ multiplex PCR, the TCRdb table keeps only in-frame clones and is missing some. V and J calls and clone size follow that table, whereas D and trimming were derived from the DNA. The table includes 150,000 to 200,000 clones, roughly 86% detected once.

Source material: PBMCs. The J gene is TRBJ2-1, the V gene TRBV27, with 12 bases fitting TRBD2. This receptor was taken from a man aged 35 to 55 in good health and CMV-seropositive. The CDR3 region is CASTRLAGVRGEQFF. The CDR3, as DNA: TGTGCCAGCACCCGACTAGCGGGGGTTCGGGGGGAGCAGTTCTTC.